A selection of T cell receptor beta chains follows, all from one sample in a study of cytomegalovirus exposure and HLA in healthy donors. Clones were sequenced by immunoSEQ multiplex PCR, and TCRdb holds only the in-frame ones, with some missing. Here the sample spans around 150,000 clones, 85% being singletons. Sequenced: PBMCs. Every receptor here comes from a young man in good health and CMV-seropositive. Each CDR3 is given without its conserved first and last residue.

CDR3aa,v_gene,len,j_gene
ASSPMGQGMGEQY,TRBV9,13,TRBJ2-7
ASSRGPALAGITDTQY,TRBV4-1,16,TRBJ2-3
ASSKRTGLDEKLF,TRBV19,13,TRBJ1-4
ASSPVSGANTGELF,TRBV7-2,14,TRBJ2-2
ASSQGLAGGTKQY,TRBV7-7,13,TRBJ2-3
ASSQHGQLNTEAF,TRBV4-1,13,TRBJ1-1
ASSLDDIVSYEQY,TRBV5-1,13,TRBJ2-7
ASDGGGWSKEQF,TRBV6-6,12,TRBJ2-1
ASSSRDTSTDTQY,TRBV6-5,13,TRBJ2-3
ASRGTGSYGYT,TRBV6-1,11,TRBJ1-2
ASSPRLGFYSNQPQH,TRBV7-8,15,TRBJ1-5
ASSQDIRITDTQY,TRBV4-1,13,TRBJ2-3
ASSFRETGGPREQY,TRBV27,14,TRBJ2-7
ASSSSGANVLT,TRBV27,11,TRBJ2-6
ASSSMGPNEQF,TRBV5-1,11,TRBJ2-1
ASSSTTGRQY,TRBV7-2,10,TRBJ2-3
ASSLATGITYGYT,TRBV11-2,13,TRBJ1-2
ASSLPQGATEAF,TRBV19,12,TRBJ1-1
ASSSLAGGTDTQY,TRBV7-6,13,TRBJ2-3
ASSLGTGSRAEAF,TRBV6-1,13,TRBJ1-1
ASRMSGSGQY,TRBV25-1,10,TRBJ2-7
ASSASGGAYEQY,TRBV5-4,12,.
ASSEGQGSQPQH,TRBV2,12,TRBJ1-5
ASSTRSGGDTQY,TRBV6-1,12,TRBJ2-3
ASSSAGTGAYYEQY,TRBV7-2,14,TRBJ2-7
ASSVAWGGEQY,TRBV9,11,TRBJ2-7
ASIPGTGFEKLF,TRBV6-1,12,TRBJ1-4
ASSALGGANTDTQY,TRBV6-6,14,TRBJ2-3
AISEGGFTGDYGYT,TRBV10-3,14,TRBJ1-2
ASSSQGDEQY,TRBV13,10,TRBJ2-7
ASSQDIPFGRGTYEQY,TRBV4-3,16,.
ASSLVGSGYQETQY,TRBV5-6,14,TRBJ2-5
AIRITGAGGYT,TRBV10-3,11,TRBJ1-2
ASRLQENTEAF,TRBV6-6,11,TRBJ1-1
ASSFMDTLRNGYT,TRBV7-8,13,TRBJ1-2
ASSHTSGLTVEQY,TRBV7-2,13,TRBJ2-7